Listed below are T cell receptor beta chains from one sample, sequenced in a study of cytomegalovirus exposure and HLA in healthy donors. Sequenced by immunoSEQ multiplex PCR; TCRdb stores in-frame clones only, minus some. Found here are approximately 100,000 clones, about 76% of them singletons; the top ten hold around 10%. Sequenced input: PBMCs. All receptors derive from a woman aged 40 to 49 in good health and CMV-seropositive. The CDR3 runs from the conserved cysteine through the conserved F or W. A D gene is named only where the DNA matches it firmly. Rows give clone size only sometimes, using once, few, many, or a class for an expanded clone.

v_call	clone_size	j_call	cdr3_length	d_call	cdr3_aa	cdr3_nt
TRBV5-3	-	TRBJ1-3	19	TRBD1	CARSHPPNRGLSSGNTIYF	TGTGCCAGAAGCCACCCCCCGAACAGGGGGCTCAGCTCTGGAAACACCATATATTTT
TRBV6-5	once	TRBJ2-1	15	TRBD1	CASTLRDRGGREQFF	TGTGCCAGCACCCTCAGGGACAGGGGGGGACGCGAGCAGTTCTTC
TRBV27	-	TRBJ1-5	15	-	CASSTTPEGNQPQHF	TGTGCCAGCAGTACGACCCCCGAGGGCAATCAGCCCCAGCATTTT
TRBV7-6	once	TRBJ1-1	14	-	CASSLTDAVTEAFF	TGTGCCAGCAGCTTAACAGACGCTGTCACTGAAGCTTTCTTT
TRBV5-4	-	TRBJ1-6	14	TRBD1	CASSLNRGNSPLHF	TGTGCCAGCAGCTTGAACAGGGGAAATTCACCCCTCCACTTT
TRBV30	-	TRBJ2-7	13	-	CACQSASSYEQYF	TGTGCCTGCCAGAGCGCCTCGTCCTACGAGCAGTACTTC
TRBV4-1	-	TRBJ1-4	14	-	CASRREGEKEKLFF	TGCGCCAGCCGCCGCGAGGGAGAAAAGGAAAAACTGTTTTTT
TRBV5-1	-	TRBJ2-4	14	-	CASSSRVSKNIQYF	TGCGCCAGCAGCTCTCGGGTCTCCAAAAACATTCAGTACTTC
TRBV9	-	TRBJ1-4	13	-	CASSVRGGEKLFF	TGTGCCAGCAGCGTAAGGGGAGGTGAAAAACTGTTTTTT
TRBV2	-	TRBJ1-6	13	-	CASSEFMNSPLHF	TGTGCCAGCAGTGAGTTTATGAATTCACCCCTCCACTTT
TRBV6-5	-	TRBJ2-1	15	-	CASSSSQSPYNEQFF	TGTGCCAGCAGTTCTTCACAATCACCCTACAATGAGCAGTTCTTC
TRBV9	-	TRBJ2-3	14	-	CASSVEAGTDTQYF	TGTGCCAGCAGCGTAGAGGCAGGAACAGATACGCAGTATTTT
TRBV7-2	-	TRBJ1-1	15	-	CASSSGWQENTEAFF	TGTGCCAGCAGCTCCGGTTGGCAGGAGAACACTGAAGCTTTCTTT
TRBV9	-	TRBJ1-1	12	-	CASTGQNTEAFF	TGTGCCAGCACCGGACAGAACACTGAAGCTTTCTTT
TRBV5-6	-	TRBJ1-2	16	-	CASSGAGPQLGYGYTF	TGTGCCAGCAGCGGGGCCGGGCCACAACTGGGGTATGGCTACACCTTC
TRBV6-1	once	TRBJ2-7	12	-	CASISGAYEQYF	TGTGCCAGCATTTCGGGGGCCTACGAGCAGTACTTC
TRBV7-2	-	TRBJ2-5	14	-	CASSLVSTEGVQYF	TGTGCCAGCAGCTTAGTATCTACCGAGGGGGTCCAGTACTTC
TRBV5-1	-	TRBJ2-7	15	TRBD1	CASSLGVGGQDEQYF	TGCGCCAGCAGCTTGGGCGTTGGGGGACAGGACGAGCAGTACTTC
TRBV19	-	TRBJ2-3	15	-	CASSIWGTSTDTQYF	TGTGCCAGTAGTATTTGGGGCACTAGCACAGATACGCAGTATTTT
TRBV7-2	-	TRBJ2-7	14	TRBD1	CASSPGQGIGEQYF	TGTGCCAGCAGTCCGGGACAGGGGATTGGGGAGCAGTACTTC
TRBV7-2	-	TRBJ2-2	13	-	CASRMASAGELFF	TGTGCCAGCAGGATGGCTAGCGCCGGGGAGCTGTTTTTT
TRBV6-1	-	TRBJ1-1	14	-	CASSVIWTGLEAFF	TGTGCCAGCAGTGTGATTTGGACGGGACTTGAAGCTTTCTTT
TRBV2	-	TRBJ1-1	13	TRBD1	CASSTQGASEAFF	TGTGCCAGCTCAACACAGGGGGCTTCTGAAGCTTTCTTT
TRBV6-4	-	TRBJ2-3	15	TRBD1	CASSDTGGPTDTQYF	TGTGCCAGCAGTGACACAGGGGGACCCACAGATACGCAGTATTTT
TRBV5-1	-	TRBJ2-7	14	-	CASSFDSGPYEQYF	TGCGCCAGCAGCTTCGACAGTGGGCCCTACGAGCAGTACTTC
TRBV18	-	TRBJ2-7	15	TRBD1	CASSPPGTGHYEQYF	TGTGCCAGCTCACCACCGGGGACAGGGCACTACGAGCAGTACTTC
TRBV27	-	TRBJ1-4	16	TRBD1	CASRPTTGQGWEKLFF	TGTGCCAGCAGACCCACTACGGGACAGGGGTGGGAAAAACTGTTTTTT
TRBV21-1	few	TRBJ1-3	14	-	CASSTPGEGNTIYF	TGTGCCAGCAGCACCCCAGGGGAAGGAAACACCATATATTTT
TRBV11-2	-	TRBJ2-5	16	TRBD2	CASSRRHGGEGVTQYF	TGTGCCAGCAGCCGACGTCACGGGGGGGAAGGGGTGACCCAGTACTTC
TRBV2	few	TRBJ1-5	14	-	CASSEGRDHQPQHF	TGTGCCAGCAGTGAAGGTCGGGATCATCAGCCCCAGCATTTT
TRBV5-4	-	TRBJ1-4	14	TRBD1	CASSIGQGAEKLFF	TGTGCCAGCAGCATTGGACAGGGTGCTGAAAAACTGTTTTTT
TRBV6-6	-	TRBJ1-5	16	TRBD1	CASSYSLPGGSQPQHF	TGTGCCAGCAGTTACTCACTCCCAGGGGGCTCTCAGCCCCAGCATTTT
TRBV30	-	TRBJ1-2	13	-	CAWSETGRYGYTF	TGTGCCTGGAGCGAGACAGGCCGCTATGGCTACACCTTC
TRBV10-3	-	TRBJ1-1	13	-	CAIRKDRNTEAFF	TGTGCCATCAGGAAGGACAGGAACACTGAAGCTTTCTTT
TRBV6-1	-	TRBJ2-7	13	-	CASSESRSYEQYF	TGTGCCAGCAGTGAATCCCGGTCTTACGAGCAGTACTTC
TRBV7-9	-	TRBJ1-6	14	TRBD1	CASSLTGGVSPLHF	TGTGCCAGCAGCCTAACAGGGGGCGTTTCACCCCTCCACTTT
TRBV5-6	-	TRBJ2-3	16	TRBD2	CASSMGRGGWTDTQYF	TGTGCCAGCAGCATGGGGAGGGGTGGATGGACAGATACGCAGTATTTT